This TCR beta chain derives from a study of T cell changes during pregnancy in multiple sclerosis. Measured with immunoSEQ multiplex PCR; TCRdb has only the in-frame clones, and not every one. In the table there are roughly 64,000 clones, around 97% of which are singletons. CDR1 is LNHDA, CDR2 SQIVND, per germline (reference sequence). The CDR3 covers 13 residues. The V end lost 0 bases, the J end lost 8 bases, and 10 bases lay between the germline ends. The sample here was CD8+ T cells from peripheral blood mononuclear cells, taken after pregnancy. The rearrangement links TRBV19 to TRBJ1-1; possibly TRBD1 for D (6 bases). The clonotype originates from a female donor with multiple sclerosis, enrolled in a pregnancy study. CDR3 in DNA: TGTGCCAGTAGTATAGATCTCGGGACAGAAGCTTTCTTT. The encoded protein is CASSIDLGTEAFF.